This is a list of T cell receptor beta chains from one sample in a study of blood T cell repertoires in COVID-19. The data were produced by immunoSEQ multiplex PCR, yet TCRdb's version contains in-frame clones alone and is incomplete. The sample shows 80,000 to 100,000 clones, about 80% of them seen only once. The sequencing input was peripheral blood. Receptor source: a human donor in a cohort sampled during active COVID-19. The CDR3 runs from the conserved cysteine through the conserved F or W. D genes are given only for firm matches. Clone size appears in some rows only: once, few, many, or a class for an expanded clone.

clone_size | j_call | v_call | d_call | cdr3_nt | cdr3_aa
few | TRBJ2-7 | TRBV18 | TRBD1 | TGTGCCAGCTCACCTGGGACAGACTACGAGCAGTACTTC | CASSPGTDYEQYF
- | TRBJ2-5 | TRBV4-1 | - | TGCGCCAGCAGCCAAGCACCGGGGACTGCAGACCAAGAGACCCAGTACTTC | CASSQAPGTADQETQYF
- | TRBJ2-7 | TRBV21-1 | - | TGTGCCAGCAGCAAGGTGCGACCTCTCCGGGGGACTAGCTTCTACGAGCAGTACTTC | CASSKVRPLRGTSFYEQYF
- | TRBJ1-5 | TRBV21-1 | - | TGTGCCAGCAGCAAAGCCCGGACAGATAGCAATCAGCCCCAGCATTTT | CASSKARTDSNQPQHF
- | TRBJ2-7 | TRBV4-1 | - | TGCGCCAGCAGCCGGGGGGAACCCTACGAGCAGTACTTC | CASSRGEPYEQYF
- | TRBJ2-5 | TRBV24-1 | TRBD1 | TGTGCCACCAGTGATGCGCTCGGACAGGGTGAGGAGACCCAGTACTTC | CATSDALGQGEETQYF
once | TRBJ2-7 | TRBV7-2 | - | TGTGCCAGCAGCCCGGGGACTTTTTACGAGCAGTACTTC | CASSPGTFYEQYF
- | TRBJ2-3 | TRBV5-1 | - | TGCGCCAGCAGCTTCAGGGGCCAGGAGAGCACAGATACGCAGTATTTT | CASSFRGQESTDTQYF
once | TRBJ1-5 | TRBV10-2 | - | TGCGCCAGCAGTGAAACTTACAATCAGCCCCAGCATTTT | CASSETYNQPQHF
once | TRBJ1-6 | TRBV30 | TRBD1 | TGTGCCTGGACAGGGGGTTCCTATAATTCACCCCTCCACTTT | CAWTGGSYNSPLHF
- | TRBJ2-7 | TRBV10-2 | - | TGCGCCAGCATACCGGGGATCGTAGGCGAGCAGTACTTC | CASIPGIVGEQYF
- | TRBJ1-2 | TRBV12-3/TRBV12-4 | - | TGTGCCAGCTCAATTGCGGGGGGCTATGGCTACACCTTC | CASSIAGGYGYTF
- | TRBJ1-2 | TRBV7-2 | - | TGTGCCAGCAGCTTAGCGCCGTCAGGGTTAGGCTATGGCTACACCTTC | CASSLAPSGLGYGYTF
- | TRBJ2-7 | TRBV12-3/TRBV12-4 | TRBD1 | TGTGCCAGCAGTCGGTTGACAGGGCGGAGGTACTTC | CASSRLTGRRYF
- | TRBJ2-7 | TRBV7-2 | TRBD2 | TGTGCCAGCACCTCGACTAGCGGGAGTCCCTACGAGCAGTACTTC | CASTSTSGSPYEQYF
- | TRBJ2-7 | TRBV6-5 | TRBD2 | TGTGCCAGCAGTTACGCAGGACTAGCCTACGAGCAGTACTTC | CASSYAGLAYEQYF
- | TRBJ2-7 | TRBV5-6 | TRBD1 | TGTGCCAGCAGCCGGGACAGGGGCTACGAGCAGTACTTC | CASSRDRGYEQYF
few | TRBJ2-1 | TRBV10-1 | - | TGCGCCAGCAGCAACACGGGAGTACGCAATGAGCAGTTCTTC | CASSNTGVRNEQFF
- | TRBJ2-7 | TRBV5-6 | - | TGTGCCAGCAGCTTGGTTTGGGGGGACAGAGTTACCTACGAGCAGTACTTC | CASSLVWGDRVTYEQYF
- | TRBJ2-7 | TRBV19 | - | TGTGCCAGTAGTCCGGAGTGGAGGGGCACCGAGCAGTACTTC | CASSPEWRGTEQYF
- | TRBJ2-7 | TRBV10-2 | - | TGCGCCAGCAGTGAGTCGAGGTCAGTCTACGAGCAGTACTTC | CASSESRSVYEQYF
- | TRBJ1-2 | TRBV5-4 | - | TGTGCCAGCAGCTTGGCAGGGGACTATGGCTACACCTTC | CASSLAGDYGYTF
- | TRBJ2-7 | TRBV29-1 | - | TGCAGCGTTGAGGAGTGGGATCCAGGGGAGCAGTACTTC | CSVEEWDPGEQYF
once | TRBJ1-1 | TRBV6-5 | - | TGTGCCAGCAGTCTCTATGAAGCTTTCTTT | CASSLYEAFF
- | TRBJ2-7 | TRBV10-3 | TRBD2 | TGTGCCATCAGTGAGAGCGGGGGGGGAACCTACGAGCAGTACTTC | CAISESGGGTYEQYF
few | TRBJ2-7 | TRBV28 | TRBD2 | TGTGCCAGCAGCTTTAGCGGGAGGAGGGGGTACTTC | CASSFSGRRGYF
- | TRBJ1-5 | TRBV2 | - | TGTGCCAGCTCTAGGACTGGGGGCTGGCAGCCCCAGCATTTT | CASSRTGGWQPQHF
- | TRBJ1-1 | TRBV5-1 | - | TGCGCCAGCAGCTTGGCCCTGGGGGCGACCTCTGAAGCTTTCTTT | CASSLALGATSEAFF
- | TRBJ2-7 | TRBV7-2 | - | TGTGCCAGCAGCTTAGGCCTAGCGCGGAGCTCCTACGAGCAGTACTTC | CASSLGLARSSYEQYF
- | TRBJ1-6 | TRBV7-9 | - | TGTGCCAGCAGCTTAGCGTCAGGGGCCAATTCACCCCTCCACTTT | CASSLASGANSPLHF
few | TRBJ1-6 | TRBV19 | - | TGTGCCAGTAGTATGGGGGGTCCAAATTCACCCCTCCACTTT | CASSMGGPNSPLHF
- | TRBJ2-3 | TRBV18 | TRBD2 | TGTGCCAGCTCACCACCGTTGCGGGAGGCGTCGACGCAGTATTTT | CASSPPLREASTQYF
few | TRBJ1-2 | TRBV11-2 | - | TGTGCCAGCAGCCCCCGCTTCCGGGGAGGGGAGGGTCGGTATGGCTACACCTTC | CASSPRFRGGEGRYGYTF
- | TRBJ1-6 | TRBV3-1/TRBV3-2 | TRBD1 | TGTGCCAGCAGGACCGGGACAGAGAATTCACCCCTCCACTTT | CASRTGTENSPLHF
- | TRBJ1-2 | TRBV21-1 | - | TGTGCCAGACTCCCTGGCGGGGGGGGCTACACCTTC | CARLPGGGGYTF
- | TRBJ1-3 | TRBV5-5 | TRBD1 | TGTGCCAGCAGCTTGCGGACAGGGTTTGGAAACACCATATATTTT | CASSLRTGFGNTIYF
- | TRBJ2-7 | TRBV2 | - | TGTGCCAGCAGTGGGCAGGGGATGGTTATCCACGAGCAGTACTTC | CASSGQGMVIHEQYF